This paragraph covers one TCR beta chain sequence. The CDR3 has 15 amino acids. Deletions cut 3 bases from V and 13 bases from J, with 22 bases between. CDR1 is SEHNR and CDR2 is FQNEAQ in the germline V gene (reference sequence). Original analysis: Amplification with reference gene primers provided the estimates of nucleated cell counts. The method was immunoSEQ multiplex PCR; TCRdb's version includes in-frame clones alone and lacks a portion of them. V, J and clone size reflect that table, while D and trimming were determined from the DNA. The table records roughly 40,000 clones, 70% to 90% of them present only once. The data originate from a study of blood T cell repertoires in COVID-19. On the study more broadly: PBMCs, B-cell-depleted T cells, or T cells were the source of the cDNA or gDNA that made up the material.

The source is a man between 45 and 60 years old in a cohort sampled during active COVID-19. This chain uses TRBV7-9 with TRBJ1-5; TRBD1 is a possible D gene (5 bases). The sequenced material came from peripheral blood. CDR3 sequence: CASSLPAGTGGWQHF. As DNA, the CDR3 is TGTGCCAGCAGCTTGCCCGCTGGGACGGGGGGATGGCAGCATTTT.